The present entry profiles one TCR beta chain with its context. Its specificity is not known. This entry is derived from a study of graft-versus-host responses after intestinal transplantation. Study background: Anti-thymocyte globulin induction preceded approximately three years of tacrolimus and steroid maintenance in all recipients. Findings and limits, study-wide: Patients who carried graft-donor T cell macrochimerism also had high graft-versus-host to host-versus-graft clonal ratios in their allografts. Circulating GvH clones peaking coincided with falling HvG clones soon after transplant.

V was pared by 3 bases and J by 0 bases, with 9 bases between. Germline CDR1 and CDR2: MDHEN and SYDVKM. The CDR3 is made up of 15 amino acids. Sequencing used immunoSEQ multiplex PCR; TCRdb keeps in-frame clones, though not all of them. This table has 65,000 to 90,000 clones, 89% appearing once. This receptor was identified in a human donor who received an intestinal transplant. Source: unstimulated CD8+ T cells sorted from spleen or lymph node cells, taken before intestinal transplant. This sequence joins TRBV28 and TRBJ1-5; the D gene is possibly TRBD1 (5 bases). CDR3 in DNA: TGTGCCAGCAGTTTCAGGGAGGATAGCAATCAGCCCCAGCATTTT. Residues: CASSFREDSNQPQHF.